Listed here are 13 T cell receptor beta chains from one sample, sequenced in a study of blood T cell repertoires in COVID-19. Assay used: immunoSEQ multiplex PCR; TCRdb lists only in-frame clones, some missing. The data contain 65,000 to 100,000 clones, approximately 78% of them singletons. The sample consisted of peripheral blood. These receptor sequences come from a woman over 75 with acute or convalescent COVID-19.

The V and J genes are TRBV18 and TRBJ2-7; 11 bases fit TRBD1. Germline-derived CDR1 and CDR2 are KGHSH and LQKENI. V gave up 6 bases and J gave up 3 bases; unmatched junction bases: 7. This CDR3 spans 15 amino acids. The CDR3 region is CASSQGQGEGYEQYF. CDR3 DNA: TGTGCCAGCTCCCAGGGACAGGGGGAGGGCTACGAGCAGTACTTC.

The J gene is TRBJ1-2, the V gene TRBV12-5; perhaps TRBD1 as D (6 bases). The CDR3 spans 15 residues. With 3 bases removed from V and 3 bases from J, the gap between germline ends came to 14 bases. The germline CDR1 and CDR2 sequences are LGHNT and FRNRAP. CDR3 in amino acids: CASGLWGQPYYGYTF. The CDR3 DNA reads TGTGCTAGTGGTTTATGGGGGCAACCTTACTATGGCTACACCTTC. The variable domain in full, with the rest retrieved from reference TRBV12-5 and TRBJ1-2, is DARVTQTPRHKVTEMGQEVTMRCQPILGHNTVFWYRQTMMQGLELLAYFRNRAPLDDSGMPKDRFSAEMPDATLATLKIQPSEPRDSAVYFCASGLWGQPYYGYTFGSGTRLTVV.

The chain employs TRBV20-1 and TRBJ1-4, with TRBD1 identical over 7 bases. Germline V CDR1 and CDR2: DFQATT, SNEGSKA (reference sequence). This CDR3 is 16 amino acids long. J was trimmed by 3 bases and V by 3 bases; bases with no gene match: 10. The CDR3 loop is CSASRSGTVPNEKLFF. CDR3 DNA: TGCAGTGCTAGTAGGTCCGGGACAGTCCCTAATGAAAAACTGTTTTTT.

This chain links TRBV14 with TRBJ2-1, with 7 bases that match TRBD2. The CDR3 runs 16 residues. Germline assignment: CDR1 SGHDN and CDR2 FVKESK. V shed 5 bases, J shed 0 bases, and the junction held 7 bases outside the gene matches. The CDR3 here is CASSKPSGRSYNEQFF. In nucleotides, the CDR3 is TGTGCCAGCAGCAAGCCTAGCGGCCGCTCCTACAATGAGCAGTTCTTC.

V and J are TRBV3-1 (or the pseudogene TRBV3-2) and TRBJ2-4, with D perhaps TRBD1 (6 bases). CDR3 length equals 15 residues. Trimming took off 4 bases at V and 1 base at J, with 11 bases between the two ends. Germline CDR1 reads LGHDT; CDR2 reads YNNKEL (reference sequence). CDR3 residues: CASSLDQGAKNIQYF. CDR3 in DNA: TGTGCCAGCAGCCTGGATCAGGGGGCCAAAAACATTCAGTACTTC.

V and J are TRBV18 and TRBJ2-7, with 8 bases that match TRBD1. This CDR3 contains 15 residues. The V gene's germline CDR1 is KGHSH and CDR2 LQKENI. V was pared by 2 bases and J by 7 bases, with 10 bases of the junction left unmatched. The CDR3 loop is CASSPGTGPRDEQYF. The CDR3 DNA follows: TGTGCCAGCTCACCAGGGACAGGTCCGAGGGATGAGCAGTACTTC.

J is TRBJ2-7 and V is TRBV30, with D maybe TRBD2 (5 bases). Looked up from germline, CDR1 is GTSNPN and CDR2 is SVGIG (reference sequence). The germline V and J ends were trimmed by 4 bases and 2 bases, with 15 bases remaining between them. The CDR3 has 14 amino acids. The CDR3 coding sequence is TGTGCCTGGACCCCCCGGGGTCTTACCTACGAGCAGTACTTC. It specifies CAWTPRGLTYEQYF.

The CDR3 protein is CASSQDRAYEQYF. CDR3 in DNA: TGCGCCAGCAGCCAAGACAGGGCCTACGAGCAGTACTTC. V gene TRBV4-3 combines with J gene TRBJ2-7; tentatively, D is TRBD1 (5 bases). Looked up from germline, CDR1 is LGHNA and CDR2 is YSLEER. V lost 0 bases and J lost 2, with 5 bases in between. The CDR3 sequence is 13 residues long.

This rearrangement joins TRBV7-2 to TRBJ1-5; 8 positions agree with TRBD1. The CDR3 is 15 amino acids. V lost 4 bases to trimming and J lost 2 bases; unmatched junction nucleotides: 4. CDR1 and CDR2 from the germline V gene are SGHTA and FQGNSA. This chain's CDR3 is CASSSRGPGNQPQHF. Written as DNA, the CDR3 is TGTGCCAGCAGCTCCAGGGGGCCGGGCAATCAGCCCCAGCATTTT.

V usage is TRBV12-5 and J usage is TRBJ1-4; possibly TRBD1 for D (6 bases). Germline V lookup: CDR1 LGHNT, CDR2 FRNRAP. The CDR3 length is 14 residues. V was clipped by 1 base and J by 5 bases, with 8 bases between them. The CDR3 nucleotides read TGTGCTAGTGGTTTGGGGACAGACAATGAAAAACTGTTTTTT. Protein sequence: CASGLGTDNEKLFF.

This sequence joins TRBV18 and TRBJ1-2; TRBD1 is a possible D gene (6 bases). V dropped 3 bases and J dropped 2 bases, with 10 bases sitting between them. The CDR3 has 14 residues. The germline CDR1 and CDR2 sequences are KGHSH and LQKENI. This CDR3 reads CASSPTGLNYGYTF. In DNA form, the CDR3 reads TGTGCCAGCTCACCGACAGGCCTCAACTATGGCTACACCTTC. Full variable domain (remainder filled in from reference TRBV18 and TRBJ1-2): NAGVMQNPRHLVRRRGQEARLRCSPMKGHSHVYWYRQLPEEGLKFMVYLQKENIIDESGMPKERFSAEFPKEGPSILRIQQVVRGDSAAYFCASSPTGLNYGYTFGSGTRLTVV.

The J gene is TRBJ2-3, the V gene TRBV19; 12 nucleotides agree with TRBD2. Germline V gene sequence: CDR1 LNHDA, CDR2 SQIVND (reference sequence). This CDR3 spans 19 amino acids. The V gene end was trimmed by 6 bases and the J gene end by 4 bases; junction bases not matched to a gene: 17. CDR3 in amino acids: CASSIWTSGDRGTADTQYF. CDR3 sequence (DNA): TGTGCCAGTAGCATATGGACTAGCGGGGATCGCGGGACCGCAGATACGCAGTATTTT.

The chain couples TRBV5-8 to TRBJ1-2, with 9 bases identical to TRBD1. This CDR3 has 17 residues. Germline CDR1 is SGHTS and CDR2 is YDEGEE. Unmatched junction bases numbered 12, after V lost 4 bases and J lost 2 bases. CDR3 DNA: TGTGCCAGCAGCGGAGGACAGGGGATTTTGTCCAACTATGGCTACACCTTC. Translating gives CASSGGQGILSNYGYTF.